These T cell receptor beta chains were read from a single sample in a study of T cell responses to AZD1222 COVID-19 vaccine. Sequencing used immunoSEQ multiplex PCR; TCRdb keeps in-frame clones, though not all of them. The profile covers tens of thousands of clones, with under 90% appearing a single time and 5.5% to 7% taken by the ten largest. The sample in question was peripheral blood, obtained 28 days after the second AZD1222 dose. The receptors were gathered from an adult who received the AZD1222 COVID-19 vaccine. Each CDR3 is given with its conserved first and last residue. The order of the fields is D gene, clone size, V gene, J gene, CDR3 protein, CDR3 DNA. D genes are given only for firm matches. Only some rows state a clone size, as once, few, many or a class for expanded clones.

TRBD1	once	TRBV10-1	TRBJ2-1	CASSPDRYNEQFF	TGCGCCAGCAGCCCGGACAGGTACAATGAGCAGTTCTTC
TRBD1	.	TRBV9	TRBJ2-7	CASSWDRGAYEQYF	TGTGCCAGCAGCTGGGACAGGGGGGCCTACGAGCAGTACTTC
.	.	TRBV11-2	TRBJ2-3	CASSLLGVPQDTQYF	TGTGCCAGCAGCTTACTCGGGGTCCCCCAAGATACGCAGTATTTT
.	.	TRBV6-6	TRBJ2-3	CASSRDSTDTQYF	TGTGCCAGCAGTAGGGACAGCACAGATACGCAGTATTTT
.	.	TRBV2	TRBJ1-2	CASIGTPERDGYGYTF	TGTGCCAGCATCGGGACACCCGAGAGGGATGGCTATGGCTACACCTTC
.	.	TRBV11-3	TRBJ2-1	CASSLGRNNEQFF	TGTGCCAGCAGCTTAGGACGGAACAATGAGCAGTTCTTC
.	.	TRBV6-5	TRBJ1-1	CASSRGMNTEAFF	TGTGCCAGCAGTCGAGGCATGAACACTGAAGCTTTCTTT
.	.	TRBV5-1	TRBJ1-3	CASSLVGSSGNTIYF	TGCGCCAGCAGCTTGGTGGGCAGCTCTGGAAACACCATATATTTT
TRBD2	.	TRBV6-5	TRBJ2-3	CASNPGLDTDTQYF	TGTGCCAGCAACCCGGGACTAGATACAGATACGCAGTATTTT
.	once	TRBV4-3	TRBJ1-4	CASSPWGGEGEKLFF	TGCGCCAGCAGCCCGTGGGGAGGGGAGGGTGAAAAACTGTTTTTT
TRBD1	once	TRBV6-2/TRBV6-3	TRBJ2-7	CASSLGQGKFQYF	TGTGCCAGCAGCCTGGGACAGGGAAAGTTTCAGTACTTC
.	.	TRBV4-2	TRBJ2-1	CASSQLFVGGDNEQFF	TGTGCCAGCAGCCAGTTATTTGTGGGGGGTGACAATGAGCAGTTCTTC
TRBD2	.	TRBV27	TRBJ2-1	CASSKFVGGVPWNEQFF	TGTGCCAGCAGTAAGTTTGTCGGGGGGGTCCCTTGGAATGAGCAGTTCTTC
.	.	TRBV7-7	TRBJ2-2	CASSLAGGGTGELFF	TGTGCCAGCAGCTTAGCGGGGGGTGGCACCGGGGAGCTGTTTTTT
.	.	TRBV7-9	TRBJ2-5	CASSPREEPETQYF	TGTGCCAGCAGCCCCCGGGAAGAACCGGAGACCCAGTACTTC
TRBD1	.	TRBV29-1	TRBJ1-1	CSVGGGWAMNTEAFF	TGCAGCGTTGGAGGGGGCTGGGCCATGAACACTGAAGCTTTCTTT
TRBD1	few	TRBV5-1	TRBJ2-1	CASSLDTGTAYNEQFF	TGCGCCAGCAGCTTGGATACCGGGACAGCTTACAATGAGCAGTTCTTC
.	once	TRBV5-8	TRBJ1-1	CASSLRQNTEAFF	TGTGCCAGCAGCTTAAGACAGAACACTGAAGCTTTCTTT